This TCR beta chain was profiled in a study of CD8 T cells in Susac syndrome (dated 2019 in TCRdb). About the investigation overall: Repertoire sequencing was used to test whether CD8+ T cell activation and differentiation in Susac syndrome was antigen driven. The full study reports these points: The TCR sequencing and HLA analysis was acknowledged to have included a relatively small number of individuals.

RNA was extracted using the RNeasy kit, and about 0.45 to 1 ug of the RNA was reverse transcribed with random hexamers. TCR beta CDR3 regions were amplified with the immunoSEQ multiplex PCR assay covering 54 Vbeta and 13 Jbeta segments. PCR amplification bias was corrected using a synthetic template baseline for primer optimization and computational correction. The source study handled its data this way. Reads were annotated to V, D and J genes per IMGT and analyzed with immunoSEQ Analyzer, keeping only productive sequences. To calculate clonality, Shannon entropy was normalized by log2 of the number of productive unique sequences and then subtracted from one. Public and private clones were assessed among the 100 most prevalent clones of each patient and control. A clone was defined as Susac-specific if it was absent from the healthy and MS cohorts, from around 960 published viral clones and from other ImmuneACCESS disease sequences. TCRdb trimmed the raw reads at Q25, called clones with MiXCR and kept productive beta chains. Every entry covers one CDR3 protein and lists the most common genes and DNA from its rows. None of the V and J calls come from the authors' own analysis; TCRdb made them. The sample table records over 150,000 distinct CDR3 sequences; approximately 95% of these occur just once. Of the sample, roughly 0.1% falls within the top ten clones.

High-throughput TCR beta sequencing profiled peripheral blood CD8+ and CD4+ T cells from healthy donors, Susac syndrome patients and multiple sclerosis patients. Treatment-naive patients with stable or active relapsing-remitting disease fulfilling revised McDonald criteria were used as multiple sclerosis controls. Bulk CD8+ and CD4+ T cells were purified magnetically by negative isolation, whereas CD8+ TEMRA cells were enriched by FACS. Blood was collected in EDTA tubes and processed within 24 hours, with PBMCs isolated through density gradient centrifugation. PBMCs intended for TCR sequencing were cryopreserved in liquid nitrogen and thawed later in a water bath at 37 degrees C. Purity of sorted or isolated CD4+, CD8+ and CD8+ TEMRA cells was at least 90%. Turning to this clonotype: Which antigen it targets is not known. Base quality data are lacking; no much larger clone is found one base away.

The CDR3 runs 17 amino acids, cysteine and phenylalanine included. Only the CDR3 DNA is retained, 51 bases long and in frame from the first base. V was cut back by 3 bases and J by 0 bases, leaving a gap of 17 bases between them. CDR1 and CDR2 are drawn from the germline V gene (reference sequence): GTSNPN, SVGIG. The clonotype originates from a human donor with multiple sclerosis. The chain is encoded by TRBV30 joined to TRBJ1-4, with a tentative D gene TRBD1 over 5 matching bases. Sequenced material: CD4+ T cells from PBMCs. Read as DNA, the sequence is TGTGCCTGGAGCGCACCCCGGGGCGGTGCAACTAATGAAAAACTGTTTTTT. Translated, this gives CAWSAPRGGATNEKLFF.